This T cell receptor beta chain was observed in a study of graft-versus-host responses after intestinal transplantation. Some clones are missing from TCRdb's copy, which holds only in-frame ones; the method was immunoSEQ multiplex PCR. The profile shows about 41,000 clones, about 95% of them singletons. About this clone: Its target is not known.

Trimming stripped 3 bases from V and 5 bases from J, with 13 bases between. This CDR3 is built from 14 residues. Germline V gives CDR1 SGHAT, CDR2 FQNNGV. Sequenced here: unstimulated CD8+ T cells sorted from spleen or lymph node cells, sampled before transplant. The gene calls are TRBV11-2 and TRBJ1-1, with a weak D call TRBD1 (5 bases). This sequence was found in a human donor who was the organ donor for an intestinal transplant. CDR3 coding DNA: TGTGCCAGCAGCTTCGGGGTGCGGGGGACTGAAGCTTTCTTT. Amino acid sequence: CASSFGVRGTEAFF.